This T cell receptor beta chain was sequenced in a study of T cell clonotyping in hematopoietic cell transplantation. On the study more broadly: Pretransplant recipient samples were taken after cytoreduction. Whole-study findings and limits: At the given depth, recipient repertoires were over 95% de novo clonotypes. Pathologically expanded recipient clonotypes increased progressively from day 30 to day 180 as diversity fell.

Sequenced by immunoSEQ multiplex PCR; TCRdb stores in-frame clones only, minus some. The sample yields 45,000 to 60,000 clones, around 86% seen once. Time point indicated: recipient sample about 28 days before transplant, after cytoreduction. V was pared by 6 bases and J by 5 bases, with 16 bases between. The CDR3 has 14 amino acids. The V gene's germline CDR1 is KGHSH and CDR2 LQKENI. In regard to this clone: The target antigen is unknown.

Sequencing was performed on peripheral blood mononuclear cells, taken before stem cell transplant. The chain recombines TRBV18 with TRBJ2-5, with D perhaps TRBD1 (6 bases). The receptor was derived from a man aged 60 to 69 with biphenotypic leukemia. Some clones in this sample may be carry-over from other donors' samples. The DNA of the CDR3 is TGTGCCAGCTCCCAGGGGACGCCTAGGGAGACCCAGTACTTC. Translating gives CASSQGTPRETQYF.